The 2 T cell receptor beta chains listed next were all sequenced from one sample in a study of metastatic and nonmetastatic thyroid tumors. No treatment had been given to any patient before thyroid surgery. MiXCR was used by TCRdb to re-call the PCR reads. The repertoire consists of about 69,000 clones, with approximately 15% occurring once and the leading ten covering about 6%. Input material: blood. The origin of the receptors is a male donor with papillary thyroid cancer or a benign thyroid nodule (not recorded which). Some clones in this sample may be carry-over from other donors' samples.

The CDR3 loop is CASSLMHSKRETQYF. The CDR3 region has the DNA TGTGCCAGCAGCTTAATGCACTCCAAACGAGAGACCCAGTACTTC. The chain joins TRBV7-6 to TRBJ2-5; no firm D call. The CDR3 sequence is 15 residues long. Trimming stripped 2 bases from V and 4 bases from J, with 14 bases between. The germline V gene encodes CDR1 SGHVS and CDR2 FNYEAQ.

The chain joins TRBV6-7 to TRBJ2-4; the match to TRBD2 covers 7 bases. The J call may not be correct, given that the DNA end is closer to TRBJ2-7. TRBV6-7 is annotated as an ORF whose role is uncertain. CDR3 length equals 14 residues. DNA of the CDR3: TGTGCCAGCTCAATGGGAGGGAGATCCTACGAGCAGTACTTC. It specifies CASSMGGRSYEQYF.